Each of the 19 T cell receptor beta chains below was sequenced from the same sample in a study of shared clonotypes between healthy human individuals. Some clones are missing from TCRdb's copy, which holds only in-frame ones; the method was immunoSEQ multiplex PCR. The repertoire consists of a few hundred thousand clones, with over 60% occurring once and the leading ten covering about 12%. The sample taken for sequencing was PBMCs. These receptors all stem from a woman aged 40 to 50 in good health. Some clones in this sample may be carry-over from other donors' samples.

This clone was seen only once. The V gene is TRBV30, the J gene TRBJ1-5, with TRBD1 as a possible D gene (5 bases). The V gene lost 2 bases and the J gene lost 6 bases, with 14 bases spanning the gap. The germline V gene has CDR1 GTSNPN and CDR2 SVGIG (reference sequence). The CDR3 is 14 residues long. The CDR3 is CAWSLGVSGQPQHF. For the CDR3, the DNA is TGTGCCTGGAGTCTAGGGGTTTCGGGTCAGCCCCAGCATTTT.

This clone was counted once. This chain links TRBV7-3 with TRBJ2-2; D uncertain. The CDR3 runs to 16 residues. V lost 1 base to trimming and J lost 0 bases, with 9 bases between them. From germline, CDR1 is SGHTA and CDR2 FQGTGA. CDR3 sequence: CASSLSRASNTGELFF. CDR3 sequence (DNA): TGTGCCAGCAGCTTAAGCCGGGCTTCGAACACCGGGGAGCTGTTTTTT.

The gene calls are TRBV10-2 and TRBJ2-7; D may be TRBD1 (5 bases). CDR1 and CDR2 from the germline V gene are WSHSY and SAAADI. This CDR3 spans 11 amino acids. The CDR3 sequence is CPQGSSYEQYF. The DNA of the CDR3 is TGCCCTCAGGGCAGCTCCTACGAGCAGTACTTC.

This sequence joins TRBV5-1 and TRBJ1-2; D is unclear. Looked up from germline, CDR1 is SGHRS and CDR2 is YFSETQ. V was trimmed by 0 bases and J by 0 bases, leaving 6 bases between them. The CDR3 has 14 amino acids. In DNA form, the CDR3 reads TGCGCCAGCAGCTTGGAGTCGGCTAACTATGGCTACACCTTC. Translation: CASSLESANYGYTF.

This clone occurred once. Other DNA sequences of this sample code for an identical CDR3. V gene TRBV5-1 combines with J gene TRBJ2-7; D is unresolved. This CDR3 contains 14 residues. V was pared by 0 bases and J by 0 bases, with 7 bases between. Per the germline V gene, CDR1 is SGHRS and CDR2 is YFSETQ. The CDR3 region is CASSLGGSSYEQYF. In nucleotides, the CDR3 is TGCGCCAGCAGCTTGGGCGGTAGCTCCTACGAGCAGTACTTC.

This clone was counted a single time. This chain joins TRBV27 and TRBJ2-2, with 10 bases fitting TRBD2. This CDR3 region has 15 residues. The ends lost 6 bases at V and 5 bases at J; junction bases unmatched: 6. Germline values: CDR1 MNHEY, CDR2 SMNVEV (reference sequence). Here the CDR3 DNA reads TGTGCCAGCAGCATAGCGGGAGGAGGTACCGGGGAGCTGTTTTTT. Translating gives CASSIAGGGTGELFF.

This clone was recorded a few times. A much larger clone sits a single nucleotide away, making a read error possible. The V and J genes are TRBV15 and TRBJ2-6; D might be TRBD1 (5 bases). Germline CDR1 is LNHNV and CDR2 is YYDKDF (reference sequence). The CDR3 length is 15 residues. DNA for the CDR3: TGTGCCACCAGCAGAGATTCCTCTGGGGCCAACGTCCTGGCTTTC. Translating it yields CATSRDSSGANVLAF.

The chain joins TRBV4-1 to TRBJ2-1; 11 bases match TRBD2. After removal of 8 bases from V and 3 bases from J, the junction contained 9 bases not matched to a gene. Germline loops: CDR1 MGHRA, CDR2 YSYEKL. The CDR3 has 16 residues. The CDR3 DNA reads TGCGCCAGCGGAACTAGCGGGGGTACAATCTACAATGAGCAGTTCTTC. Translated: CASGTSGGTIYNEQFF.

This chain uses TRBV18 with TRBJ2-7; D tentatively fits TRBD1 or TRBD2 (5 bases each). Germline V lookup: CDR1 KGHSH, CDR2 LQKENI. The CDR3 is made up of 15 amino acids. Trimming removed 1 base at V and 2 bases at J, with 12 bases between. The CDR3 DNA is TGTGCCAGCTCACCACGGGGGATCGGGACCTACGAGCAGTACTTC. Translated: CASSPRGIGTYEQYF.

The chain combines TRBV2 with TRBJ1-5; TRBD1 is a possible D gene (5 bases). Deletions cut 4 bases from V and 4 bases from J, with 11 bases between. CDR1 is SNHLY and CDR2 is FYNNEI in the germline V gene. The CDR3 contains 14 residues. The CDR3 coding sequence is TGTGCCAGCAGTGGGGGCAGGGTGAATCAGCCCCAGCATTTT. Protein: CASSGGRVNQPQHF.

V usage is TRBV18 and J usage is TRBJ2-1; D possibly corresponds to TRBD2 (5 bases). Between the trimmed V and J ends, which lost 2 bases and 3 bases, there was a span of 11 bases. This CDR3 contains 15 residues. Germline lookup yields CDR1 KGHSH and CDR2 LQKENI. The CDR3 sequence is CASSPSGNYYNEQFF. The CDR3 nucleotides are TGTGCCAGCTCACCATCCGGGAATTACTACAATGAGCAGTTCTTC.

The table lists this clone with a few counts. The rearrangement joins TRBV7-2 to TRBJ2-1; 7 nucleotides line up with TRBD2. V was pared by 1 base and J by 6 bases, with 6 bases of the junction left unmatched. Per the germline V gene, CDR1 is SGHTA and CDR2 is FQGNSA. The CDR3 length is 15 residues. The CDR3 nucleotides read TGTGCCAGCAGCTTAGGGTGGGGAGGGACCAATGAGCAGTTCTTC. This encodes CASSLGWGGTNEQFF.

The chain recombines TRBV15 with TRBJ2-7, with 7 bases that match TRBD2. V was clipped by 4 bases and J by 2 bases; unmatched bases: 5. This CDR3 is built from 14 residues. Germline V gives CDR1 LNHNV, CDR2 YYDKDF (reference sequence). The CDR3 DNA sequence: TGTGCCACCAGCAATTGGGAGGGCCCCTACGAGCAGTACTTC. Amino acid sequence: CATSNWEGPYEQYF.

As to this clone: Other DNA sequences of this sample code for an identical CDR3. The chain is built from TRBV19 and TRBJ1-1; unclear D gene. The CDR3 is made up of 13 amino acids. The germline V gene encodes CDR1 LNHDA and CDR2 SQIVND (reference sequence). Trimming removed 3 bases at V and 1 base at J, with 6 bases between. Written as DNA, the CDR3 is TGTGCCAGTAGTATTTCCGGGAACACTGAAGCTTTCTTT. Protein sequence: CASSISGNTEAFF.

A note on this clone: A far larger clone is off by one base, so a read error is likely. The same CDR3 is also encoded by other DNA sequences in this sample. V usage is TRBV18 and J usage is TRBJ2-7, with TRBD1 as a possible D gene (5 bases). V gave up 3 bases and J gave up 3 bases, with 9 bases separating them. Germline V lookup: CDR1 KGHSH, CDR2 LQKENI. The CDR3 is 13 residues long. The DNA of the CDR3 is TGTGCCAGCTCACCGAACACAGGCTACGAGCAGTACTTC. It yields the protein CASSPNTGYEQYF. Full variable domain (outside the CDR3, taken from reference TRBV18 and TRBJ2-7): NAGVMQNPRHLVRRRGQEARLRCSPMKGHSHVYWYRQLPEEGLKFMVYLQKENIIDESGMPKERFSAEFPKEGPSILRIQQVVRGDSAAYFCASSPNTGYEQYFGPGTRLTVT.

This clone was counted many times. The DNA for the CDR3 is TGTGCCAGCAGTTCGGGGGGGCGCATGACTGAAGCTTTCTTT. Translation gives CASSSGGRMTEAFF. This chain connects TRBV2 to TRBJ1-1, with D perhaps matching TRBD1 (6 bases). CDR1 is SNHLY and CDR2 is FYNNEI in the germline V gene. Trimming shortened V by 5 bases and J by 5 bases, and 15 bases separated the two germline ends. The CDR3 is 14 amino acids.

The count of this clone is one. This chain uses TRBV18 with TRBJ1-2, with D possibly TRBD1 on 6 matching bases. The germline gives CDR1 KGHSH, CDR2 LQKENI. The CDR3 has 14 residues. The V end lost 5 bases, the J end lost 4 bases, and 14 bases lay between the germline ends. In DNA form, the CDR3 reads TGTGCCAGCTCAAACAGGGTGGGTCCCTATGGCTACACCTTC. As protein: CASSNRVGPYGYTF.

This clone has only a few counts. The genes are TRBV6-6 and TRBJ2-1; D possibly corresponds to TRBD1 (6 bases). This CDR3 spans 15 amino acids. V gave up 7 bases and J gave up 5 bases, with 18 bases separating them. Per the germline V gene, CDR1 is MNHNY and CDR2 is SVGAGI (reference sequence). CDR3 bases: TGTGCCAGCACCAACAGGGAGAGGAACAACAATGAGCAGTTCTTC. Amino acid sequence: CASTNRERNNNEQFF.

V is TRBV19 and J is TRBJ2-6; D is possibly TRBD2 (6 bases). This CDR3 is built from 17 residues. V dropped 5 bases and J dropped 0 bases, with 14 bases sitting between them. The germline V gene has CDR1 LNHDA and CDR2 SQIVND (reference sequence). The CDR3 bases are TGTGCCAGTAGTTGGAGGGGACCTGACTCTGGGGCCAACGTCCTGACTTTC. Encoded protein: CASSWRGPDSGANVLTF.